This TCR beta chain is drawn from a study of PD-1 blockade in classical Hodgkin lymphoma. The repertoire was sequenced with immunoSEQ multiplex PCR; TCRdb's copy has only in-frame clones and lacks some. This sample has roughly 41,000 clones, with almost 90% found just once. This CDR3 has 14 amino acids. After removal of 6 bases from V and 3 bases from J, the junction contained 5 bases not matched to a gene. Looked up from germline, CDR1 is MNHEY and CDR2 is SMNVEV (reference sequence). Each and every patient relapsed after autologous stem cell transplantation, and patients got differing brentuximab vedotin exposure.

The sequencing used peripheral blood mononuclear cells (PBMCs), collected before the second cycle of nivolumab. The chain joins TRBV27 to TRBJ1-2, with TRBD1 matching over 9 bases. This TCR was sampled from a human donor with classical Hodgkin lymphoma. The CDR3 region is CASSRTGDYYGYTF. In nucleotides, the CDR3 is TGTGCCAGCAGCAGGACAGGGGACTACTATGGCTACACCTTC.